Each of the 28 T cell receptor beta chains below was sequenced from the same sample in a study of CD8 T cells in Susac syndrome. After extraction with the RNeasy kit, roughly 0.45 to 1 ug of the RNA was reverse transcribed using random hexamers. TCRdb re-called the immunoSEQ multiplex PCR reads through MiXCR, storing one row per CDR3 protein. This table holds 200,000 to 250,000 distinct CDR3 sequences, over 90% found once. The specimen was CD4+ T cells from PBMCs. The receptor source for this set is a human donor with Susac syndrome.

This chain uses TRBV4-1 with TRBJ1-4, with a tentative D call TRBD1 (5 bases). The V and J ends lost 2 bases and 2 bases respectively, with 18 bases between them. The CDR3 is made up of 18 amino acids. Germline V lookup: CDR1 MGHRA, CDR2 YSYEKL. CDR3 amino acids: CASSQLMGREGTNEKLFF. In DNA, the CDR3 is TGCGCCAGCAGCCAACTGATGGGCAGGGAGGGGACTAATGAAAAACTGTTTTTT.

This chain connects TRBV27 to TRBJ1-1; D uncertain. The length of the CDR3 is 14 residues. The V gene's germline CDR1 is MNHEY and CDR2 SMNVEV (reference sequence). Trimming took 8 bases from V and 1 from J, leaving 14 bases between them. The CDR3 loop reads CASRKPGGNTEAFF. In nucleotides, the CDR3 is TGTGCCAGCCGCAAACCGGGTGGGAACACTGAAGCTTTCTTT.

The chain links TRBV5-1 to TRBJ2-3, with 8 bases identical to TRBD2. Germline trimming cut 4 bases from V and 1 base from J; bases unmatched to any gene: 5. The CDR3 spans 15 residues. Germline V gene data show CDR1 as SGHRS and CDR2 as YFSETQ. DNA of the CDR3: TGCGCCAGCAGCCGATCGACTAGCGGCACAGATACGCAGTATTTT. It is translated as CASSRSTSGTDTQYF. Filled out from reference TRBV5-1 and TRBJ2-3, the complete variable domain reads KAGVTQTPRYLIKTRGQQVTLSCSPISGHRSVSWYQQTPGQGLQFLFEYFSETQRNKGNFPGRFSGRQFSNSRSEMNVSTLELGDSALYLCASSRSTSGTDTQYFGPGTRLTVL.

This chain joins TRBV11-2 and TRBJ2-1; TRBD2 matches at 7 bases. Per the germline V gene, CDR1 is SGHAT and CDR2 is FQNNGV. The CDR3 is made up of 15 amino acids. The V segment lost 1 base and the J segment 9 bases; nucleotides outside the gene matches: 9. CDR3 sequence (DNA): TGTGCCAGCAGCTTAGTGGTGACTAGCTTCGGTGAGCAGTTCTTC. Its translation: CASSLVVTSFGEQFF.

The rearrangement uses TRBV30 and TRBJ1-1, with no clear D. Per germline, CDR1 GTSNPN and CDR2 SVGIG (reference sequence). V shed 4 bases and J shed 6 bases, with 9 bases lying between them. The CDR3 has 11 amino acids. CDR3: CAWKVGAEAFF. The CDR3 DNA reads as TGTGCCTGGAAGGTGGGAGCTGAAGCTTTCTTT.

The V gene is TRBV7-8, the J gene TRBJ2-3; D possibly uses TRBD1 or TRBD2 (5 bases each). V lost 5 bases and J 3 bases, leaving 18 bases between the germline ends. The CDR3 contains 16 residues. Per the germline V gene, CDR1 is SGHVS and CDR2 is FQNEAQ. CDR3 sequence: CASSQLRGPMTDTQYF. CDR3 coding DNA: TGTGCCAGCAGCCAACTTCGGGGCCCGATGACAGATACGCAGTATTTT.

J is TRBJ2-2 and V is TRBV5-4, with TRBD2 identical over 8 bases. This CDR3 contains 15 residues. CDR1 and CDR2 (germline): SGHNT, YYREEE (reference sequence). The V segment lost 2 bases and the J segment 8 bases; nucleotides outside the gene matches: 8. CDR3 nucleotide sequence: TGTGCCAGCAGCTTTGAGCGGGGGAACTGGGGGGAGCTGTTTTTT. It specifies CASSFERGNWGELFF.

In this sample, this clonotype turned up once. The rearrangement uses TRBV30 and TRBJ1-4; weak D call: TRBD1 (6 bases). Per germline, CDR1 GTSNPN and CDR2 SVGIG (reference sequence). Trimming removed 5 bases from V and 0 bases from J, with 10 bases in between. The CDR3 totals 14 residues. In DNA, the CDR3 is TGTGCCTGGGGGGGCCTCGCAACTAATGAAAAACTGTTTTTT. Protein product: CAWGGLATNEKLFF.

This chain joins TRBV4-3 and TRBJ1-2, with 7 bases aligning to TRBD1. This CDR3 has 16 amino acids. The V and J ends lost 1 base and 4 bases, in that order; junction bases with no gene match: 9. Germline CDR1 reads LGHNA; CDR2 reads YSLEER. This chain's CDR3 is CASSQGGGGKVYGYTF. CDR3 DNA: TGCGCCAGCAGCCAAGGCGGAGGGGGCAAGGTCTATGGCTACACCTTC.

The chain combines TRBV2 with TRBJ1-4; D unclear. Trimming pared 3 bases from V and 5 bases from J, leaving 13 bases between. Germline assignment: CDR1 SNHLY and CDR2 FYNNEI. This CDR3 is built from 15 residues. CDR3: CASSDRPLTNEKLFF. The CDR3 coding sequence is TGTGCCAGCAGTGACAGGCCCCTTACGAATGAAAAACTGTTTTTT.

The rearrangement links TRBV20-1 to TRBJ1-1; D is ambiguous. Germline values: CDR1 DFQATT, CDR2 SNEGSKA (reference sequence). Trimming shortened V by 5 bases and J by 1 base, and 5 bases separated the two germline ends. The CDR3 extends over 11 amino acids. In nucleotides, the CDR3 is TGCAGTGCTGTAGAGAACACTGAAGCTTTCTTT. As protein: CSAVENTEAFF.

V usage is TRBV5-1 and J usage is TRBJ2-2, with D possibly being TRBD2 (6 bases). Trimming stripped 0 bases from V and 6 bases from J, with 9 bases between. The CDR3 length is 14 residues. Per the germline V gene, CDR1 is SGHRS and CDR2 is YFSETQ. The CDR3 sequence is CASSLGGASGELFF. CDR3 DNA sequence: TGCGCCAGCAGCTTGGGCGGGGCGTCCGGGGAGCTGTTTTTT.

The gene calls are TRBV10-3 and TRBJ2-1, with 10 bases aligning to TRBD1. There are 14 residues in the CDR3. V trimming: 6 bases; J trimming: 7 bases; junction bases outside the gene matches: 6. Germline assignment: CDR1 ENHRY and CDR2 SYGVKD. CDR3 sequence (DNA): TGTGCCATCAGGGCGGACAGGGGGAGGAATGAGCAGTTCTTC. Its translation: CAIRADRGRNEQFF.

The chain employs TRBV3-1 and TRBJ2-2; no clear D gene. CDR3 length: 15 amino acids. Per the germline V gene, CDR1 is LGHDT and CDR2 is YNNKEL (reference sequence). Trimming took off 0 bases at V and 0 bases at J, with 5 bases between the two ends. The chain's CDR3 is CASSQDTTNTGELFF. In DNA, the CDR3 is TGTGCCAGCAGCCAAGACACTACGAACACCGGGGAGCTGTTTTTT.

This chain uses TRBV5-1 with TRBJ1-1; D not resolved. The V gene's germline CDR1 is SGHRS and CDR2 YFSETQ. Trimming removed 2 bases from V and 1 base from J, with 9 bases in between. The CDR3 runs to 14 residues. The CDR3 here is CASSFDGSNTEAFF. DNA for the CDR3: TGCGCCAGCAGCTTTGACGGATCGAACACTGAAGCTTTCTTT.

The chain carries TRBV6-2 or TRBV6-3 and TRBJ2-6; D is undetermined. Germline V gene sequence: CDR1 MNHEY, CDR2 SVGEGT. Trimming stripped 6 bases from V and 0 bases from J, with 12 bases between. The CDR3 loop spans 16 amino acids. CDR3 nucleotides: TGTGCCAGCAGACTCACCCCAAGCTCTGGGGCCAACGTCCTGACTTTC. As protein: CASRLTPSSGANVLTF.

The chain has TRBV12-3 or TRBV12-4 and TRBJ1-5; no definite D call. The V and J ends lost 0 bases and 3 bases respectively, with 9 bases between them. There are 15 residues in the CDR3. Written as DNA, the CDR3 is TGTGCCAGCAGTTTAGCGGGCACGCACAATCAGCCCCAGCATTTT. Translated: CASSLAGTHNQPQHF.

This clonotype was observed a single time. V is TRBV27 and J is TRBJ2-1, with TRBD2 as a possible D gene (7 bases). From germline, CDR1 is MNHEY and CDR2 SMNVEV (reference sequence). The CDR3 consists of 14 residues. V lost 2 bases and J lost 9, with 14 bases in between. This chain's CDR3 is CASSLIRGGGEQFF. DNA of the CDR3: TGTGCCAGCAGTTTAATCAGAGGGGGGGGTGAGCAGTTCTTC.

The rearrangement links TRBV20-1 to TRBJ2-6, with D possibly TRBD1 on 6 matching bases. This CDR3 region has 18 residues. From germline, CDR1 is DFQATT and CDR2 SNEGSKA (reference sequence). V shed 3 bases and J shed 0 bases, with 18 bases lying between them. The CDR3 bases are TGCAGTGCTAGCGTTGGCAGGGGAGCCTACTCTGGGGCCAACGTCCTGACTTTC. This gives the protein CSASVGRGAYSGANVLTF.

The CDR3 sequence is CAWSQGPTQPDTQYF. The CDR3 bases are TGTGCCTGGAGTCAGGGTCCTACTCAGCCAGATACGCAGTATTTT. The chain has TRBV30 and TRBJ2-3; maybe TRBD1 (5 bases). Trimming shortened V by 2 bases and J by 4 bases, and 16 bases separated the two germline ends. CDR1 GTSNPN and CDR2 SVGIG come from the germline V gene (reference sequence). The CDR3 runs to 15 residues.

This CDR3 reads CASSLSSGQGPNYGYTF. CDR3 DNA: TGTGCCAGCAGCTTATCGTCCGGACAGGGCCCCAACTATGGCTACACCTTC. The chain uses TRBV7-8 and TRBJ1-2; 8 nucleotides line up with TRBD1. Germline trimming cut 2 bases from V and 2 bases from J; bases unmatched to any gene: 10. The length of the CDR3 is 17 residues. The germline CDR1 and CDR2 sequences are SGHVS and FQNEAQ. Using reference TRBV7-8 and TRBJ1-2 for the parts outside the CDR3, the full variable domain is GAGVSQSPRYKVAKRGQDVALRCDPISGHVSLFWYQQALGQGPEFLTYFQNEAQLDKSGLPSDRFFAERPEGSVSTLKIQRTQQEDSAVYLCASSLSSGQGPNYGYTFGSGTRLTVV.

For the CDR3, the DNA is TGTGCCAGCTCACCATACGGGGGCCAAGAGACCCAGTACTTC. Its protein product is CASSPYGGQETQYF. The chain joins TRBV18 to TRBJ2-5; D is possibly TRBD2 (6 bases). This CDR3 spans 14 amino acids. Germline V lookup: CDR1 KGHSH, CDR2 LQKENI. Trimming took 2 bases from V and 1 from J, leaving 8 bases between them.

This sequence joins TRBV7-6 and TRBJ2-1; 7 bases align to TRBD1. V lost 5 bases to trimming and J lost 3 bases; unmatched junction nucleotides: 4. Germline loops: CDR1 SGHVS, CDR2 FNYEAQ. The CDR3 has 14 amino acids. The CDR3 DNA follows: TGTGCCAGCAGCACGAGACAGGGCTACAATGAGCAGTTCTTC. Residues: CASSTRQGYNEQFF. Together with reference TRBV7-6 and TRBJ2-1, the CDR3 gives the full variable domain: GAGVSQSPRYKVTKRGQDVALRCDPISGHVSLYWYRQALGQGPEFLTYFNYEAQQDKSGLPNDRFSAERPEGSISTLTIQRTEQRDSAMYRCASSTRQGYNEQFFGPGTRLTVL.

The chain joins TRBV29-1 to TRBJ1-2; 9 bases line up with TRBD1. The junction had 15 bases not matched to a gene; V was cut back by 3 bases and J by 1 base. CDR3 size: 18 residues. Germline V lookup: CDR1 SQVTM, CDR2 ANQGSEA. In DNA form, the CDR3 reads TGCAGCGTTGAGTTCTCGGGACAGGGCTCAAATGATAACTATGGCTACACCTTC. It specifies CSVEFSGQGSNDNYGYTF.

This clonotype was seen just once. This chain connects TRBV7-2 to TRBJ2-1, with 7 bases lining up with TRBD1. The CDR3 totals 13 residues. Germline CDR1 is SGHTA and CDR2 is FQGNSA. Germline trimming cut 6 bases from V and 8 bases from J; bases unmatched to any gene: 7. For the CDR3, the DNA is TGTGCCAGCAGGCTACAGGGGACGGATGAGCAGTTCTTC. Amino acid sequence: CASRLQGTDEQFF. The full variable domain, rest sourced from reference TRBV7-2 and TRBJ2-1, is GAGVSQSPSNKVTEKGKDVELRCDPISGHTALYWYRQSLGQGLEFLIYFQGNSAPDKSGLPSDRFSAERTGGSVSTLTIQRTQQEDSAVYLCASRLQGTDEQFFGPGTRLTVL.

V is TRBV6-5 and J is TRBJ1-2, with 8 bases aligning to TRBD1. The CDR3 covers 14 residues. Per the germline V gene, CDR1 is MNHEY and CDR2 is SVGAGI. V trimming: 5 bases; J trimming: 1 base; junction bases outside the gene matches: 3. The CDR3 loop reads CASSRDRGNYGYTF. CDR3 bases: TGTGCCAGCAGTCGCGACAGGGGTAACTATGGCTACACCTTC.

This clonotype was seen just once. This sequence joins TRBV4-3 and TRBJ2-7; the D gene is possibly TRBD1 (6 bases). V shed 3 bases and J shed 5 bases, with 14 bases lying between them. The CDR3 length is 14 residues. CDR1 and CDR2 (germline): LGHNA, YSLEER. The DNA for the CDR3 is TGCGCCAGCAGCCAGCAATTACAGGGAGACGAGCAGTACTTC. This encodes CASSQQLQGDEQYF.

The chain uses TRBV20-1 and TRBJ1-2; possibly TRBD1 for D (6 bases). The germline V gene encodes CDR1 DFQATT and CDR2 SNEGSKA (reference sequence). V gave up 4 bases and J gave up 10 bases, with 13 bases separating them. The CDR3 totals 11 residues. In nucleotides, the CDR3 is TGCAGTGCTAAAGTTGCAGGGGTCTACACCTTC. Protein product: CSAKVAGVYTF.